This T cell receptor beta chain stems from a study of CD8 T cells in ankylosing spondylitis. At least ten counts were recorded for this clonotype. TCRdb reprocessed the 5' RACE reads via MiXCR and lists one record per CDR3 protein. The sample records tens of thousands of distinct CDR3 sequences, approximately 11% being singletons. V was pared by 5 bases and J by 4 bases, with 5 bases of the junction left unmatched. This CDR3 spans 13 amino acids. Germline V gives CDR1 SQVTM, CDR2 ANQGSEA. The clonotype comes from a male donor with ankylosing spondylitis or in good health (not recorded which). This chain connects TRBV29-1 to TRBJ2-3; 8 nucleotides align to TRBD2. The sample was blood, either unsorted or a sorted T cell fraction (not recorded which). The CDR3 DNA reads as TGCAGCGTTTCAAGCGGGGGAGCAGATACGCAGTATTTT. Its protein product is CSVSSGGADTQYF.